Below are 30 T cell receptor beta chains sequenced from a single sample in a study of T cells in Graves' hyperthyroidism and ophthalmopathy. TCR beta CDR3 regions were amplified from RNA. In the first-round RT-PCR of the TCR CDR3, the HTBI primer set was used. Via MiXCR, TCRdb re-called the multiplex PCR reads, giving one row per CDR3 protein. This table holds about 690,000 distinct CDR3 sequences, approximately 15% found once. The specimen sequenced was blood. These receptors came from a man aged 45-65 years with Graves' hyperthyroidism.

This clonotype was counted ten times or more. J is TRBJ2-7 and V is TRBV11-2, with D possibly being TRBD2 (5 bases). Per germline, CDR1 SGHAT and CDR2 FQNNGV. V dropped 8 bases and J dropped 0 bases, with 14 bases sitting between them. CDR3 length: 14 residues. The CDR3 coding sequence is TGTGCCAGCTCGAGCCGGGGATCCTCCTACGAGCAGTACTTC. It codes for CASSSRGSSYEQYF.

This clonotype was observed once. The CDR3 does not end in the conserved phenylalanine or tryptophan, so this is likely a read error. The V gene is TRBV9, the J gene TRBJ1-2; 9 bases map to TRBD1. CDR1 SGDLS and CDR2 YYNGEE come from the germline V gene. After removal of 4 bases from V and 4 bases from J, the junction contained 14 bases not matched to a gene. This CDR3 is 17 amino acids long. The CDR3 reads CASSHPGQGISSYGYTV. The CDR3 region has the DNA TGTGCCAGCAGCCATCCGGGACAGGGAATTTCTAGCTATGGCTACACCGTC.

This clonotype was observed many times. This chain joins TRBV20-1 and TRBJ2-7; TRBD2 matches at 8 bases. In germline, CDR1 is DFQATT, CDR2 SNEGSKA (reference sequence). The CDR3 contains 13 residues. V shed 5 bases, J shed 4 bases, and the junction held 7 bases outside the gene matches. This CDR3 reads CSAPGTRRYEQYF. CDR3 nucleotide sequence: TGCAGTGCTCCCGGGACTAGACGTTACGAGCAGTACTTC.

J is TRBJ2-7 and V is TRBV5-6; 9 nucleotides line up with TRBD2. The CDR3 loop spans 13 amino acids. Germline loops: CDR1 SGHDT, CDR2 YYEEEE. V was pared by 3 bases and J by 3 bases, with 1 base of the junction left unmatched. The CDR3 sequence: CASSWTSVYEQYF. The CDR3 region has the DNA TGTGCCAGCAGCTGGACTAGCGTCTACGAGCAGTACTTC. Full variable domain (rest looked up from reference TRBV5-6 and TRBJ2-7): DAGVTQSPTHLIKTRGQQVTLRCSPKSGHDTVSWYQQALGQGPQFIFQYYEEEERQRGNFPDRFSGHQFPNYSSELNVNALLLGDSALYLCASSWTSVYEQYFGPGTRLTVT.

This clonotype was picked up many times. The chain couples TRBV7-9 to TRBJ1-3; D gene uncertain. V lost 2 bases and J 1 base, leaving 6 bases between the germline ends. Germline values: CDR1 SEHNR, CDR2 FQNEAQ (reference sequence). The length of the CDR3 is 14 residues. DNA for the CDR3: TGTGCCAGCAGCTTAAGAAAATCTGGAAACACCATATATTTT. It translates to CASSLRKSGNTIYF.

The sample holds a few counts of this clonotype. The V call is TRBV19, the J call TRBJ2-3; D gene unclear. Germline V gene lookup returns CDR1 LNHDA and CDR2 SQIVND (reference sequence). Trimming pared 1 base from V and 1 base from J, leaving 9 bases between. This CDR3 has 15 amino acids. The CDR3 region has the DNA TGTGCCAGTAGTATAGGGGGAATCGGCACAGATACGCAGTATTTT. Translating gives CASSIGGIGTDTQYF.

This chain links TRBV28 with TRBJ2-3; 13 nucleotides match TRBD2. Germline V gives CDR1 MDHEN, CDR2 SYDVKM. The J segment lost 3 bases and the V segment lost 8 bases, leaving 14 bases of the junction unmatched. This CDR3 comprises 18 residues. The CDR3 bases are TGTGCCAGCGGACAGAGGGGACTAGCGGGGAAACTAACAGATACGCAGTATTTT. Amino acid sequence: CASGQRGLAGKLTDTQYF. The whole variable domain, remainder taken from reference TRBV28 and TRBJ2-3, is DVKVTQSSRYLVKRTGEKVFLECVQDMDHENMFWYRQDPGLGLRLIYFSYDVKMKEKGDIPEGYSVSREKKERFSLILESASTNQTSMYLCASGQRGLAGKLTDTQYFGPGTRLTVL.

This clonotype was counted at least ten times. V usage is TRBV2 and J usage is TRBJ2-3, with D perhaps TRBD1 or TRBD2 (5 bases each). Germline V gene lookup returns CDR1 SNHLY and CDR2 FYNNEI. Trimming cost V 5 bases and J 6 bases, with 18 bases left between them. The CDR3 extends over 15 amino acids. The CDR3 DNA reads TGTGCCAGCAGTCGGTTAGTGGGGGTGTCGGATACGCAGTATTTT. As protein: CASSRLVGVSDTQYF.

CDR3 sequence reads: CASSSLGAVYEQYF. The CDR3 region has the DNA TGTGCCAGCAGCTCCCTTGGGGCCGTGTACGAGCAGTACTTC. The chain links TRBV13 to TRBJ2-7; TRBD1 might be the D (5 bases). Germline CDR1 and CDR2: PRHDT and FYEKMQ (reference sequence). CDR3 size: 14 residues. The germline V and J ends were trimmed by 4 bases and 4 bases, with 14 bases remaining between them. Supplemented by reference TRBV13 and TRBJ2-7, the full variable domain reads AAGVIQSPRHLIKEKRETATLKCYPIPRHDTVYWYQQGPGQDPQFLISFYEKMQSDKGSIPDRFSAQQFSDYHSELNMSSLELGDSALYFCASSSLGAVYEQYFGPGTRLTVT.

This clonotype was seen at least ten times. The genes are TRBV12-3 or TRBV12-4 and TRBJ1-1; no clear D. V was trimmed by 6 bases and J by 4 bases, leaving 15 bases between them. The CDR3 totals 14 residues. The CDR3 spells CASSQRARVTEAFF. In DNA, the CDR3 is TGTGCCAGCAGCCAGAGGGCCCGGGTCACTGAAGCTTTCTTT.

The sample holds a few counts of this clonotype. The V gene is TRBV6-5, the J gene TRBJ2-7; 9 bases agree with TRBD1. The CDR3 loop spans 15 amino acids. Germline loops: CDR1 MNHEY, CDR2 SVGAGI. The V gene end was trimmed by 0 bases and the J gene end by 5 bases; junction bases not matched to a gene: 5. CDR3 sequence reads: CASSYSGTGQDEQYF. The DNA for the CDR3 is TGTGCCAGCAGTTACTCCGGGACAGGGCAAGACGAGCAGTACTTC.

The chain couples TRBV7-9 to TRBJ1-2, with D maybe TRBD1 (6 bases). The CDR3 has 15 residues. V was trimmed by 6 bases and J by 1 base, leaving 15 bases between them. Looked up from germline, CDR1 is SEHNR and CDR2 is FQNEAQ (reference sequence). The CDR3: CASSVLGHFNYGYTF. The CDR3 coding sequence is TGTGCCAGCAGTGTCCTGGGACACTTTAACTATGGCTACACCTTC.

This clonotype was seen a handful of times. The chain is built from TRBV19 and TRBJ2-7, with 9 bases that match TRBD1. Germline V gives CDR1 LNHDA, CDR2 SQIVND (reference sequence). This CDR3 spans 15 amino acids. V shed 1 base, J shed 2 bases, and the junction held 3 bases outside the gene matches. CDR3 residues: CASSIVGQGPYEQYF. Written as DNA, the CDR3 is TGTGCCAGTAGTATAGTGGGACAGGGCCCCTACGAGCAGTACTTC.

The chain is built from TRBV20-1 and TRBJ2-3, with TRBD2 identical over 7 bases. Germline loops: CDR1 DFQATT, CDR2 SNEGSKA (reference sequence). The V gene end was trimmed by 0 bases and the J gene end by 5 bases; junction bases not matched to a gene: 8. The CDR3 sequence is 15 residues long. The CDR3 DNA follows: TGCAGTGCTAGAGATGGGGGGGGGGTTGGAGATACGCAGTATTTT. It specifies CSARDGGGVGDTQYF.

This clonotype was recorded at least ten times. This chain connects TRBV18 to TRBJ2-7; the D call may be TRBD1 or TRBD2 (5 bases each). CDR1 is KGHSH, CDR2 LQKENI, per germline. The ends were cut back, 4 bases at V and 3 bases at J, with 22 bases in the middle. The CDR3 spans 17 residues. In DNA, the CDR3 is TGTGCCAGCTCACGGAACCGGGGCTCCCTAAGTTACTACGAGCAGTACTTC. It is translated as CASSRNRGSLSYYEQYF.

V and J are TRBV11-3 and TRBJ2-1; D is ambiguous. CDR3 length: 16 amino acids. Deletions cut 5 bases from V and 0 bases from J, with 14 bases between. CDR1 is SGHNT and CDR2 is YENEEA in the germline V gene. CDR3 loop: CASSPFSTSSYNEQFF. CDR3 nucleotides: TGTGCCAGCAGCCCCTTTAGCACGAGCTCCTACAATGAGCAGTTCTTC.

For this clonotype: Just one base apart from a much larger clone, this may be a read error. The chain combines TRBV12-3 or TRBV12-4 with TRBJ1-2; D is unclear. This CDR3 has 15 residues. V shed 1 base and J shed 4 bases, with 13 bases lying between them. Written as DNA, the CDR3 is TGTGCCAGCAGTTTAGGAAGCAGTCTATGCTATGGCTACACCTTC. Protein sequence: CASSLGSSLCYGYTF.

This clonotype occurred many times. The chain couples TRBV28 to TRBJ2-7; possible D gene TRBD1, 6 bases. There are 13 residues in the CDR3. The V gene's germline CDR1 is MDHEN and CDR2 SYDVKM. V lost 7 bases and J lost 0, with 10 bases in between. In nucleotides, the CDR3 is TGTGCCAGCACTTGGGACAACTCCTACGAGCAGTACTTC. It encodes CASTWDNSYEQYF.

In this sample, this clonotype turned up many times. The chain joins TRBV28 to TRBJ2-1; perhaps TRBD2 as D (7 bases). Trimming shortened V by 5 bases and J by 7 bases, and 24 bases separated the two germline ends. The CDR3 is 17 amino acids. Looked up from germline, CDR1 is MDHEN and CDR2 is SYDVKM. The CDR3 DNA reads TGTGCCAGCAGTAGCTTCCCGGGGGGCCCTAAGGCGAATGAGCAGTTCTTC. It translates to CASSSFPGGPKANEQFF. The complete variable domain, with remaining parts taken from reference TRBV28 and TRBJ2-1, reads DVKVTQSSRYLVKRTGEKVFLECVQDMDHENMFWYRQDPGLGLRLIYFSYDVKMKEKGDIPEGYSVSREKKERFSLILESASTNQTSMYLCASSSFPGGPKANEQFFGPGTRLTVL.

This clonotype was detected many times. J is TRBJ2-5 and V is TRBV7-2; TRBD1 aligns across 9 bases. Unmatched junction bases numbered 5, after V lost 5 bases and J lost 4 bases. Germline CDR1 and CDR2: SGHTA and FQGNSA. The CDR3 spans 14 residues. The CDR3 DNA reads TGTGCCAGCAGCCAGGGGACAGGGCCAGAGACCCAGTACTTC. Residues: CASSQGTGPETQYF. The full variable domain, completed using reference TRBV7-2 and TRBJ2-5, is GAGVSQSPSNKVTEKGKDVELRCDPISGHTALYWYRQSLGQGLEFLIYFQGNSAPDKSGLPSDRFSAERTGGSVSTLTIQRTQQEDSAVYLCASSQGTGPETQYFGPGTRLLVL.

There are many counts of this clonotype. The V gene is TRBV7-3, the J gene TRBJ2-3; 8 bases match TRBD2. Germline assignment: CDR1 SGHTA and CDR2 FQGTGA. V was pared by 4 bases and J by 2 bases, with 14 bases of the junction left unmatched. The CDR3 covers 18 residues. The CDR3 here is CASSYSTIAGPHTDTQYF. The CDR3 DNA reads as TGTGCCAGCAGCTATTCCACAATAGCGGGACCTCACACAGATACGCAGTATTTT.

This clonotype was picked up a small number of times. The chain combines TRBV3-1 with TRBJ2-1; D unresolved. Germline V gene sequence: CDR1 LGHDT, CDR2 YNNKEL (reference sequence). Trimming pared 3 bases from V and 8 bases from J, leaving 8 bases between. CDR3 size: 12 residues. The CDR3 DNA reads as TGTGCCAGCAGCCATTGGTTGTATGAGCAGTTCTTC. The encoded protein is CASSHWLYEQFF.

V gene TRBV20-1 combines with J gene TRBJ2-3, with 7 bases lining up with TRBD2. This CDR3 spans 14 amino acids. Trimming at V came to 1 base and at J to 6 bases, leaving 7 bases not matched to a gene. CDR1 and CDR2 from the germline V gene are DFQATT and SNEGSKA (reference sequence). The CDR3 loop is CSARAGGSEDTQYF. CDR3 in DNA: TGCAGTGCTAGAGCCGGGGGGTCGGAGGATACGCAGTATTTT.

The table lists this clonotype with many counts. This chain connects TRBV2 to TRBJ1-2, with 8 positions matching TRBD1. Trimming at V came to 4 bases and at J to 4 bases, leaving 5 bases not matched to a gene. This CDR3 has 14 amino acids. Germline loops: CDR1 SNHLY, CDR2 FYNNEI. CDR3 DNA: TGTGCCAGCAGTGGAGCAGGGGGCGGCTATGGCTACACCTTC. It encodes CASSGAGGGYGYTF.

This clonotype was recorded at least ten times. This rearrangement joins TRBV27 to TRBJ1-5; D is ambiguous. Germline V gene lookup returns CDR1 MNHEY and CDR2 SMNVEV (reference sequence). CDR3 length: 14 residues. Trimming cost V 0 bases and J 3 bases, with 6 bases left between them. The CDR3 sequence is CASSLSGFNQPQHF. The CDR3 nucleotides are TGTGCCAGCAGTTTATCCGGGTTCAATCAGCCCCAGCATTTT.

This clonotype was seen only a few times. The chain has TRBV6-5 and TRBJ2-7, with D uncertain. CDR3 size: 12 residues. Trimming removed 2 bases at V and 5 bases at J, with 7 bases between. Germline V gene sequence: CDR1 MNHEY, CDR2 SVGAGI. CDR3 nucleotides: TGTGCCAGCAGTTACGAGGCGGACGAGCAGTACTTC. It codes for CASSYEADEQYF.

The table lists this clonotype with many counts. This chain uses TRBV11-2 with TRBJ2-2, with 7 bases identical to TRBD1. CDR1 and CDR2 (germline): SGHAT, FQNNGV. V dropped 10 bases and J dropped 5; count of bases not matched to a gene: 4. The CDR3 has 12 amino acids. CDR3 residues: CANQGETGELFF. Written as DNA, the CDR3 is TGTGCCAATCAGGGGGAGACCGGGGAGCTGTTTTTT.

This clonotype turned up a few times. This chain joins TRBV6-1 and TRBJ2-3; TRBD1 matches at 7 bases. This CDR3 comprises 15 residues. The trim removed 7 bases at V and 4 bases at J, leaving 11 bases unmatched. The germline V gene has CDR1 MNHNS and CDR2 SASEGT. The DNA for the CDR3 is TGTGCCAGCAACCAGGGGGACCGACCCCCAGATACGCAGTATTTT. It codes for CASNQGDRPPDTQYF.

This chain connects TRBV30 to TRBJ1-1, with D tentatively TRBD1 (6 bases). The V end lost 5 bases, the J end lost 6 bases, and 13 bases lay between the germline ends. This CDR3 spans 12 amino acids. From germline, CDR1 is GTSNPN and CDR2 SVGIG (reference sequence). The CDR3 is CAWSGGQAEAFF. CDR3 nucleotide sequence: TGTGCCTGGTCCGGGGGGCAGGCTGAAGCTTTCTTT.

On this clonotype itself: This clone may be a read error of a much larger clone one base away. The V and J genes are TRBV20-1 and TRBJ2-5, with 8 bases aligning to TRBD2. The CDR3 spans 14 residues. The germline CDR1 and CDR2 sequences are DFQATT and SNEGSKA (reference sequence). Here the CDR3 reads CSAKRAGVQEAQYF. The DNA of the CDR3 is TGCAGTGCTAAAAGAGCGGGAGTGCAAGAGGCCCAGTACTTC.